A single T cell receptor beta chain is shown here with its context. Antigen unknown. Trimming shortened V by 1 base and J by 0 bases, and 14 bases separated the two germline ends. The CDR3 consists of 16 residues. Germline loops: CDR1 DFQATT, CDR2 SNEGSKA (reference sequence). These data belong to a study of blood T cells in healthy people across ages. General observations from the study: Older age went with lower TCR beta diversity per million T cells, in a roughly linear way. Diversity was higher, and naive CD4+ cells more numerous, in long-lived donors than in aged donors.

The use of a sample-barcoded 5' primer and a J-beta primer mix characterized a second PCR of about 7 to 12 cycles. MiXCR, applied by TCRdb to the 5' RACE reads, yields one record per CDR3 protein. The data hold about 1.7 million distinct CDR3 sequences, with 28% observed a single time. A minimum of 5 micrograms of total RNA was extracted per sample. The sequence came from a woman aged 25 to 39 in good health. Specimen: blood. J is TRBJ2-3 and V is TRBV20-1, with D perhaps matching TRBD1 or TRBD2 (5 bases each). This CDR3 reads CSARGGRGASTDTQYF. The CDR3 DNA reads TGCAGTGCTAGAGGAGGCCGAGGGGCTAGCACAGATACGCAGTATTTT.